This T cell receptor beta chain stems from a study of shared clonotypes between healthy human individuals. Produced via immunoSEQ multiplex PCR; TCRdb's table is partial and in-frame only. Of about 1 million clones in the sample, roughly 75% were seen once. This clone has a count of ten or more. The specimen was memory CD4+ T cells sorted from blood. Subset: CD45RA-negative fraction. The source of this sequence is a man younger than 35 in good health.

CDR3 amino acids: CASSLQGTNYGYTF. The DNA of the CDR3 is TGTGCCAGCAGCTTACAGGGAACGAACTATGGCTACACCTTC. V usage is TRBV5-5 and J usage is TRBJ1-2, with a possible D match to TRBD1 (6 bases). Per the germline V gene, CDR1 is SGHKS and CDR2 is YYEKEE (reference sequence). V lost 2 bases and J 2 bases, leaving 10 bases between the germline ends. The CDR3 is 14 amino acids.